What follows describes a single T cell receptor (beta chain). Its target is unknown. A much larger clone is a single base away; this may be a read error. It was 5'RACE with constant-segment primers that produced the TCR alpha and TCR beta cDNA libraries, which carried sample barcodes and UMIs. TCRdb called the 5' RACE reads again in MiXCR, with one record for every CDR3 protein. The profile shows roughly 320,000 distinct CDR3 sequences, around 28% of them singletons. The data were obtained in a study of T-cell memory formation after mild COVID-19. Whole-study results and caveats: A balance of CD4 and CD8 characterized clones contracting day 15 to 85, whereas later expanders leaned CD4+. Those CD4+ clones that contracted were mainly in CM and EM (CD8+ ones in EMRA). Second-wave clones that peaked on day 37 lacked confirmed SARS-CoV-2 specificity.

The CDR3 spans 12 residues. The V gene lost 4 bases and the J gene lost 3 bases, with 7 bases spanning the gap. The clonotype was recovered from an adult woman who had mild COVID-19 (a few samples of this study predate the infection). Cell type and time point are not known. The chain uses TRBV12-3 or TRBV12-4 and TRBJ2-7; D uncertain. Material for sequencing was PBMCs or a T cell subset sorted from them (not recorded which). CDR3 sequence (DNA): TGTGCCAGCAGTTCAATCAACTACGAGCAGTACTTC. Translated, it gives CASSSINYEQYF.